This T cell receptor beta chain comes out of a study of T cell responses to AZD1222 COVID-19 vaccine. Study findings and constraints: Donors skewed white British and female; clonal diversity was possibly underestimated. Spike-specific TCR depth and breadth grew after two AZD1222 doses.

Profiling relied on immunoSEQ multiplex PCR, and the TCRdb table lists in-frame clones only, not all of them. Among fewer than 150,000 clones, roughly 90% were seen once, and the ten largest hold around 1.6%. Germline lookup yields CDR1 MNHEY and CDR2 SVGAGI. V lost 0 bases, J lost 4 bases, and 4 bases stayed unmatched. The CDR3 runs to 16 residues. Note on this clone: Its matching antigen is unknown.

This clonotype originated in an adult who received the AZD1222 COVID-19 vaccine. This specimen consisted of peripheral blood, obtained 28 days after the second AZD1222 dose. The chain is built from TRBV6-5 and TRBJ2-2; TRBD2 agrees at 8 bases. The CDR3 coding sequence is TGTGCCAGCAGTTACTCCCCCGGGACTAGCACCGGGGAGCTGTTTTTT. The encoded protein is CASSYSPGTSTGELFF.